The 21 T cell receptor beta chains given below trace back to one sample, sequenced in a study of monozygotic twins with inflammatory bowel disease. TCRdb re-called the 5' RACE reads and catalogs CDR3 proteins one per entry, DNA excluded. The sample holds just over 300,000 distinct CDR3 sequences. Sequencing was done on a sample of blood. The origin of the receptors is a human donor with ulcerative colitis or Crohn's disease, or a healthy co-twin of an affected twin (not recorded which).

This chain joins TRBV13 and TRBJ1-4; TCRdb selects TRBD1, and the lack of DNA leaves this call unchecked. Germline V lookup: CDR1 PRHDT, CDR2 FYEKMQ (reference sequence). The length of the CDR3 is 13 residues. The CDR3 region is CATRTVEDEKLFF.

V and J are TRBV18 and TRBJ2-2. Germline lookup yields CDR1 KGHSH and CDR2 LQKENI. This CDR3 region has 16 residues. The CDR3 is CASSVKGIGYTGELFF. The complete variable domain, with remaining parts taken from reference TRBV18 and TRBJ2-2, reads NAGVMQNPRHLVRRRGQEARLRCSPMKGHSHVYWYRQLPEEGLKFMVYLQKENIIDESGMPKERFSAEFPKEGPSILRIQQVVRGDSAAYFCASSVKGIGYTGELFFGEGSRLTVL.

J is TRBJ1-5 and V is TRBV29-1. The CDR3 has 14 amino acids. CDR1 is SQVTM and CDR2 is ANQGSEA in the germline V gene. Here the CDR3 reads CSVASGAPNQPQHF.

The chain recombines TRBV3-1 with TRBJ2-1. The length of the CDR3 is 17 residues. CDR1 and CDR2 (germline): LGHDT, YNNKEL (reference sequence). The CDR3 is CASSQDRRQLTYNEQFF.

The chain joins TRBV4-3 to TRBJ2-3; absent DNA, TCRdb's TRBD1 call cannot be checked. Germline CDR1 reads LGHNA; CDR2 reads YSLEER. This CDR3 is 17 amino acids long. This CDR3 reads CASSQKVGGQGSDTQYF.

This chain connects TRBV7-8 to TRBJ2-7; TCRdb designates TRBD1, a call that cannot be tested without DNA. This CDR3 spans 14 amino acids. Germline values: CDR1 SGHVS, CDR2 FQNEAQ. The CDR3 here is CASSPLVPLSGQYF.

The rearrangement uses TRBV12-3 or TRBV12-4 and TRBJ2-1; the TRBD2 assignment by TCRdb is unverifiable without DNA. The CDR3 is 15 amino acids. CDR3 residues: CASTPWAGRGNEQFF.

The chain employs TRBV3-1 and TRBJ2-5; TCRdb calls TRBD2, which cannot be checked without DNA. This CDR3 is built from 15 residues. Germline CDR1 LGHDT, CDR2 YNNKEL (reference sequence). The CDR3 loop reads CASSRRRGGAETQYF.

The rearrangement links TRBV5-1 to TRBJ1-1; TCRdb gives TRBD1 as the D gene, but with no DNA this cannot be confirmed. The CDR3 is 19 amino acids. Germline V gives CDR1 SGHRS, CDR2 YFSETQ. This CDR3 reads CASSLGDTGLLALNTEAFF.

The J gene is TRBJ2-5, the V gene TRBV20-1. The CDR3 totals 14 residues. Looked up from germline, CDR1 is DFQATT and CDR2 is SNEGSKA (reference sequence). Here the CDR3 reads CSARFKLLQETQYF.

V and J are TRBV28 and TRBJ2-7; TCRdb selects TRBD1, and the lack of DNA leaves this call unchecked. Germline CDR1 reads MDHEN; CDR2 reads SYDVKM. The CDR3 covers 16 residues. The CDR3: CASSFDLRGSSYEQYF.

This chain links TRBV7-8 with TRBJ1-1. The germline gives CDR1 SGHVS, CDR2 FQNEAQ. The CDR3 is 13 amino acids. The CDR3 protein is CASRPDSELEAFF.

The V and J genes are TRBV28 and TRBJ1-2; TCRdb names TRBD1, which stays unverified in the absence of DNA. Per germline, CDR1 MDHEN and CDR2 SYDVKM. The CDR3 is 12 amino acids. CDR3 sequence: CASSRVPYGYTF.

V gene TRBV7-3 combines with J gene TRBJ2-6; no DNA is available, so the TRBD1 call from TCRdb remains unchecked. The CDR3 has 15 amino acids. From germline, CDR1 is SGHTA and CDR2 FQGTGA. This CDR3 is CASSGTGSGANVLTF. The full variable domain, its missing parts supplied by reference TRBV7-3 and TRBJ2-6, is GAGVSQTPSNKVTEKGKYVELRCDPISGHTALYWYRQSLGQGPEFLIYFQGTGAADDSGLPNDRFFAVRPEGSVSTLKIQRTERGDSAVYLCASSGTGSGANVLTFGAGSRLTVL.

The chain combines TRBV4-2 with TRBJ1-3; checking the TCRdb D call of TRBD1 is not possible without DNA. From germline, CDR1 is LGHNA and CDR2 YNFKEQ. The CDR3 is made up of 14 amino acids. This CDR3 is CASSLTGTGNTIYF.

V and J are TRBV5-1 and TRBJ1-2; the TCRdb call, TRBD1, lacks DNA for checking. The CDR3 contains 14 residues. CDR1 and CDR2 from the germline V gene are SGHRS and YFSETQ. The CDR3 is CASSRTGTGTGYTF.

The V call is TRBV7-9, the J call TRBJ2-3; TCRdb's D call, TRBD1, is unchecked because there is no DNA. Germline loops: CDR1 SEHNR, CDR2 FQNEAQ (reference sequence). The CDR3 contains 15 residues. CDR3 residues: CASSFQQGAADTQYF.

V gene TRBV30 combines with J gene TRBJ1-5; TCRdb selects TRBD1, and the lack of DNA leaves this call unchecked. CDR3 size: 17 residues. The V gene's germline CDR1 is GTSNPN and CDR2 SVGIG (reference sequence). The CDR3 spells CAWSPGQGLSSNQPQHF.

CDR3 in amino acids: CASSVEGGTDTQYF. This chain joins TRBV2 and TRBJ2-3; TCRdb picks TRBD2, but there is no DNA to check that call. This CDR3 is 14 amino acids long. Germline lookup yields CDR1 SNHLY and CDR2 FYNNEI.

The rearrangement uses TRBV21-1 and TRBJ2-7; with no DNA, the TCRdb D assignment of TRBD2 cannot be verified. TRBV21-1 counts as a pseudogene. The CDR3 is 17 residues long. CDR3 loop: CASTVTAASGVVYEQYF.

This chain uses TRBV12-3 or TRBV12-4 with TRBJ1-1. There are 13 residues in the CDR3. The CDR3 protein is CASSLKGVCEAFF.